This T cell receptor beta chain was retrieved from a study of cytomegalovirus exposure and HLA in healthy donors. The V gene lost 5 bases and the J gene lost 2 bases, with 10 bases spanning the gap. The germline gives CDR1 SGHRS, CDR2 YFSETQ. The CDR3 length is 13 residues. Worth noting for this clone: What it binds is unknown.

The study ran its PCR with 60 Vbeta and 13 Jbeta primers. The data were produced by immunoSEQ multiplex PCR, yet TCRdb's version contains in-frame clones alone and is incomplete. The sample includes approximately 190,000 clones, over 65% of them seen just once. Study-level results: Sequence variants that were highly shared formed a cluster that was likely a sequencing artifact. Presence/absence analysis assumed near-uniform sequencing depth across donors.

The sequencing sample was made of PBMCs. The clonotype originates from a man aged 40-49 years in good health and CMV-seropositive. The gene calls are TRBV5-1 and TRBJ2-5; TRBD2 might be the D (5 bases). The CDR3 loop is CASRVTRQETQYF. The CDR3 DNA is TGCGCCAGCAGGGTCACTAGGCAAGAGACCCAGTACTTC. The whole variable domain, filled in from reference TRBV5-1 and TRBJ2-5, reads KAGVTQTPRYLIKTRGQQVTLSCSPISGHRSVSWYQQTPGQGLQFLFEYFSETQRNKGNFPGRFSGRQFSNSRSEMNVSTLELGDSALYLCASRVTRQETQYFGPGTRLLVL.